This is a list of T cell receptor beta chains from one sample in a study of cytomegalovirus exposure and HLA in healthy donors. Data came from immunoSEQ multiplex PCR; TCRdb stores just in-frame clones and leaves some out. The repertoire holds about 140,000 clones, with around 79% as singletons. The sequenced sample consisted of PBMCs. The receptor source for this set is a female donor in good health and CMV-seronegative. Each CDR3 is given with its conserved first and last residue. Fields, in order: J gene, clone size, D gene, V gene, CDR3 protein, CDR3 DNA. D genes are given only for firm matches. For some rows the clone size is stated as once, few or many, or as a class when expanded; others skip it.

j_call: TRBJ2-1; clone_size: once; d_call: TRBD2; v_call: TRBV9; cdr3_aa: CASSLLAGGINEQFF; cdr3_nt: TGTGCCAGCAGTCTCCTAGCGGGAGGGATTAATGAGCAGTTCTTC
j_call: TRBJ1-2; clone_size: NA; d_call: NA; v_call: TRBV2; cdr3_aa: CASILEVIGGDYGYTF; cdr3_nt: TGTGCCAGCATCCTCGAAGTCATAGGGGGGGACTATGGCTACACCTTC
j_call: TRBJ2-5; clone_size: NA; d_call: TRBD2; v_call: TRBV2; cdr3_aa: CASNRGLAGTQGETQYF; cdr3_nt: TGTGCCAGCAATAGAGGACTAGCGGGGACTCAGGGCGAGACCCAGTACTTC
j_call: TRBJ2-1; clone_size: NA; d_call: NA; v_call: TRBV5-4; cdr3_aa: CASSTLKRRDYNEQFF; cdr3_nt: TGTGCCAGCAGCACCTTGAAAAGGAGAGATTACAATGAGCAGTTCTTC
j_call: TRBJ1-3; clone_size: once; d_call: NA; v_call: TRBV9; cdr3_aa: CASSNQLGTPRSSSGNTIYF; cdr3_nt: TGTGCCAGCAGCAACCAATTAGGGACACCCAGAAGCAGCTCTGGAAACACCATATATTTT
j_call: TRBJ2-5; clone_size: NA; d_call: NA; v_call: TRBV7-9; cdr3_aa: CASSSPETQYF; cdr3_nt: TGTGCCAGCAGCTCCCCGGAGACCCAGTACTTC
j_call: TRBJ2-2; clone_size: NA; d_call: TRBD2; v_call: TRBV5-1; cdr3_aa: CASSLSGGLDTGELFF; cdr3_nt: TGCGCCAGCAGCTTGTCCGGGGGGTTAGACACCGGGGAGCTGTTTTTT
j_call: TRBJ1-3; clone_size: NA; d_call: NA; v_call: TRBV30; cdr3_aa: CAWGGQSDGNTIYF; cdr3_nt: TGTGCCTGGGGGGGACAATCCGACGGAAACACCATATATTTT
j_call: TRBJ1-5; clone_size: NA; d_call: NA; v_call: TRBV21-1; cdr3_aa: CASSKVPGDNQPQHF; cdr3_nt: TGTGCCAGCAGCAAAGTTCCGGGGGACAATCAGCCCCAGCATTTT
j_call: TRBJ1-1; clone_size: NA; d_call: NA; v_call: TRBV7-9; cdr3_aa: CASWATAMNTEAFF; cdr3_nt: TGTGCCAGCTGGGCGACAGCAATGAACACTGAAGCTTTCTTT
j_call: TRBJ2-3; clone_size: NA; d_call: NA; v_call: TRBV6-1; cdr3_aa: CASIEGRLDTQYF; cdr3_nt: TGTGCCAGCATAGAGGGGAGGTTGGATACGCAGTATTTT
j_call: TRBJ2-7; clone_size: NA; d_call: NA; v_call: TRBV7-2; cdr3_aa: CASSWRIAYEQYF; cdr3_nt: TGTGCCAGCAGCTGGCGGATTGCCTACGAGCAGTACTTC
j_call: TRBJ2-7; clone_size: few; d_call: TRBD2; v_call: TRBV6-5; cdr3_aa: CASRSGSTYEQYF; cdr3_nt: TGTGCCAGCCGCAGCGGGAGCACCTACGAGCAGTACTTC
j_call: TRBJ1-5; clone_size: NA; d_call: TRBD1; v_call: TRBV6-5; cdr3_aa: CASASTGYQPQHF; cdr3_nt: TGTGCCAGCGCCTCGACAGGGTATCAGCCCCAGCATTTT
j_call: TRBJ2-2; clone_size: NA; d_call: NA; v_call: TRBV7-9; cdr3_aa: CASSLPLTGELFF; cdr3_nt: TGTGCCAGCAGCTTACCTCTCACCGGGGAGCTGTTTTTT
j_call: TRBJ2-1; clone_size: NA; d_call: NA; v_call: TRBV4-3; cdr3_aa: CASSLPRGEQFF; cdr3_nt: TGCGCCAGCAGCCTTCCCCGGGGTGAGCAGTTCTTC
j_call: TRBJ2-7; clone_size: NA; d_call: TRBD2; v_call: TRBV4-1; cdr3_aa: CASSAPGGSSYEQYF; cdr3_nt: TGCGCCAGCAGCGCGCCCGGCGGGAGCTCCTACGAGCAGTACTTC
j_call: TRBJ1-1; clone_size: few; d_call: NA; v_call: TRBV6-5; cdr3_aa: CASSRRGEAFF; cdr3_nt: TGTGCCAGCAGCCGTAGGGGGGAAGCTTTCTTT
j_call: TRBJ2-5; clone_size: NA; d_call: TRBD2; v_call: TRBV7-9; cdr3_aa: CASSYSPGLASGETQYF; cdr3_nt: TGTGCCAGCAGCTATTCTCCGGGACTAGCGTCGGGCGAGACCCAGTACTTC
j_call: TRBJ1-2; clone_size: once; d_call: NA; v_call: TRBV5-6; cdr3_aa: CASSLLWDSGPYGYTF; cdr3_nt: TGTGCCAGCAGCTTGTTGTGGGACTCGGGCCCGTATGGCTACACCTTC
j_call: TRBJ1-1; clone_size: NA; d_call: NA; v_call: TRBV25-1; cdr3_aa: CASSDNRVPAFF; cdr3_nt: TGTGCCAGCAGTGATAACAGGGTCCCAGCTTTCTTT
j_call: TRBJ1-1; clone_size: once; d_call: TRBD1; v_call: TRBV6-1; cdr3_aa: CASSGTGVRNTEAFF; cdr3_nt: TGTGCCAGCAGTGGAACAGGGGTTAGGAACACTGAAGCTTTCTTT
j_call: TRBJ2-1; clone_size: NA; d_call: NA; v_call: TRBV4-1; cdr3_aa: CASSQDPGFEQFF; cdr3_nt: TGCGCCAGCAGCCAAGATCCCGGGTTTGAGCAGTTCTTC
j_call: TRBJ1-5; clone_size: NA; d_call: NA; v_call: TRBV7-8; cdr3_aa: CASSLYTGNHQPQHF; cdr3_nt: TGTGCCAGCAGCTTATACACAGGGAATCATCAGCCCCAGCATTTT
j_call: TRBJ2-7; clone_size: NA; d_call: TRBD2; v_call: TRBV30; cdr3_aa: CAWSVGRDEQYF; cdr3_nt: TGTGCCTGGAGTGTAGGGAGGGACGAGCAGTACTTC
j_call: TRBJ2-7; clone_size: NA; d_call: TRBD1; v_call: TRBV7-3; cdr3_aa: CASSPAGNRGPYEQYF; cdr3_nt: TGTGCCAGCAGCCCCGCGGGCAACAGGGGACCCTACGAGCAGTACTTC
j_call: TRBJ1-4; clone_size: NA; d_call: NA; v_call: TRBV7-9; cdr3_aa: CASSLVSATNEKLFF; cdr3_nt: TGTGCCAGCAGCTTAGTATCCGCAACTAATGAAAAACTGTTTTTT
j_call: TRBJ2-1; clone_size: NA; d_call: NA; v_call: TRBV7-6; cdr3_aa: CASSLGARSGSQFF; cdr3_nt: TGTGCCAGCAGCTTAGGTGCCAGGAGCGGATCGCAGTTCTTC
j_call: TRBJ2-5; clone_size: NA; d_call: NA; v_call: TRBV5-1; cdr3_aa: CASSEAPGGETQYF; cdr3_nt: TGCGCCAGCAGCGAAGCACCGGGCGGGGAGACCCAGTACTTC
j_call: TRBJ1-1; clone_size: few; d_call: NA; v_call: TRBV29-1; cdr3_aa: CSVGAGSTEAFF; cdr3_nt: TGCAGCGTGGGGGCAGGGAGCACTGAAGCTTTCTTT
j_call: TRBJ2-3; clone_size: NA; d_call: TRBD2; v_call: TRBV6-1; cdr3_aa: CASSGTSGGQDTQYF; cdr3_nt: TGTGCCAGCAGTGGAACTAGCGGGGGGCAAGATACGCAGTATTTT
j_call: TRBJ1-4; clone_size: NA; d_call: NA; v_call: TRBV28; cdr3_aa: CASSLRGNEKLFF; cdr3_nt: TGTGCCAGCAGTTTAAGGGGAAATGAAAAACTGTTTTTT
j_call: TRBJ2-7; clone_size: NA; d_call: TRBD1; v_call: TRBV9; cdr3_aa: CASSVCSGGKAFSYEQYF; cdr3_nt: TGTGCCAGCAGCGTTTGCTCAGGGGGCAAGGCCTTCTCCTACGAGCAGTACTTC
j_call: TRBJ1-4; clone_size: NA; d_call: NA; v_call: TRBV5-4; cdr3_aa: CARGERGGTNEKLFF; cdr3_nt: TGTGCCAGGGGGGAGAGGGGGGGAACTAATGAAAAACTGTTTTTT
j_call: TRBJ2-1; clone_size: NA; d_call: TRBD2; v_call: TRBV7-3; cdr3_aa: CASSLSAGGLEQFF; cdr3_nt: TGTGCCAGCAGCTTGTCAGCGGGGGGGCTTGAGCAGTTCTTC
j_call: TRBJ2-7; clone_size: NA; d_call: NA; v_call: TRBV11-3; cdr3_aa: CASSFGYGRGSYEQYF; cdr3_nt: TGTGCCAGCAGCTTCGGTTACGGCAGGGGATCCTACGAGCAGTACTTC
j_call: TRBJ2-3; clone_size: NA; d_call: NA; v_call: TRBV27; cdr3_aa: CASSLGGPRAQYF; cdr3_nt: TGTGCCAGCAGTTTAGGAGGACCCCGAGCGCAGTATTTT
j_call: TRBJ1-1; clone_size: few; d_call: NA; v_call: TRBV27; cdr3_aa: CASRAVNTEAFF; cdr3_nt: TGTGCCAGCAGGGCGGTGAACACTGAAGCTTTCTTT
j_call: TRBJ2-3; clone_size: NA; d_call: TRBD1; v_call: TRBV19; cdr3_aa: CASSLGTGDLSFTDTQYF; cdr3_nt: TGTGCCAGTAGTCTAGGGACAGGAGACCTTTCTTTCACAGATACGCAGTATTTT
j_call: TRBJ1-1; clone_size: NA; d_call: TRBD1; v_call: TRBV28; cdr3_aa: CASSLWGQGRTEAFF; cdr3_nt: TGTGCCAGCAGTTTATGGGGACAGGGGCGAACTGAAGCTTTCTTT
j_call: TRBJ1-5; clone_size: NA; d_call: TRBD1; v_call: TRBV4-1; cdr3_aa: CASSQDGTGVVPQHF; cdr3_nt: TGCGCCAGCAGCCAAGATGGGACAGGGGTGGTGCCCCAGCATTTT
j_call: TRBJ2-5; clone_size: NA; d_call: TRBD2; v_call: TRBV5-1; cdr3_aa: CASSFRTSWDQETQYF; cdr3_nt: TGCGCCAGCAGCTTCCGGACTAGCTGGGATCAAGAGACCCAGTACTTC